This T cell receptor beta chain was sequenced in a study of blood T cell repertoires in COVID-19. This clone has a handful of counts. Generated by immunoSEQ multiplex PCR, the TCRdb table keeps only in-frame clones and is missing some. The data contain 85,000 to 90,000 clones, around 82% of them singletons. The CDR3 is 12 amino acids. Trimming left V 11 bases short and J 1 base short, with 12 bases between. The germline CDR1 and CDR2 sequences are ENHRY and SYGVKD. The chain employs TRBV10-3 and TRBJ2-7; tentative D call: TRBD2 (6 bases). Source material: peripheral blood. The TCR sequence derives from a woman aged 80 or over with acute or convalescent COVID-19. CDR3 protein: CASEGLSYEQYF. The CDR3 DNA reads TGTGCCTCGGAGGGGTTATCCTACGAGCAGTACTTC.